The 30 T cell receptor beta chains presented below share a single source sample, sequenced in a study of identical twins. TCRdb ran MiXCR on the 5' RACE reads and lists one entry per CDR3 protein. The table has over 600,000 distinct CDR3 sequences, 21% seen once. The same sample was also studied in work on T cells expressing NK-cell markers.

Sequences were obtained from PBMCs. The receptors originated from a woman younger than 30 in good health.

This clonotype was seen a few times. This chain uses TRBV20-1 with TRBJ1-1; D not resolved. The CDR3 length is 12 residues. CDR1 and CDR2 from the germline V gene are DFQATT and SNEGSKA (reference sequence). The V gene lost 1 base and the J gene lost 8 bases, with 11 bases spanning the gap. The CDR3 nucleotides read TGCAGTGCTAGAGGGTTTTATCAGGAAGCTTTCTTT. This encodes CSARGFYQEAFF.

This clonotype was picked up a small number of times. The rearrangement joins TRBV10-1 to TRBJ2-7; tentative D call: TRBD2 (6 bases). V was cut by 2 bases and J by 13 bases, with 15 bases left in between. Germline-derived CDR1 and CDR2 are WNHNN and SYGVQD (reference sequence). CDR3 size: 12 residues. The CDR3 spells CASSETGGPSYF. CDR3 bases: TGCGCCAGCAGTGAGACCGGAGGGCCATCCTACTTC.

This clonotype has at least ten counts. This chain connects TRBV20-1 to TRBJ2-1, with D possibly matching TRBD2 (6 bases). Germline assignment: CDR1 DFQATT and CDR2 SNEGSKA (reference sequence). The V and J ends lost 1 base and 4 bases respectively, with 17 bases between them. The length of the CDR3 is 16 residues. This CDR3 is CSARAPAKTRYNEQFF. The CDR3 DNA reads TGCAGTGCTAGAGCTCCTGCTAAGACTAGATACAATGAGCAGTTCTTC.

The V and J genes are TRBV6-5 and TRBJ2-4, with D unclear. The V end was cut by 0 bases, the J end by 0 bases, with 12 bases between. CDR1 and CDR2 from the germline V gene are MNHEY and SVGAGI. This CDR3 is 17 amino acids long. The CDR3 reads CASSYSFDSLAKNIQYF. CDR3 nucleotide sequence: TGTGCCAGCAGTTACTCTTTTGACTCGCTAGCCAAAAACATTCAGTACTTC.

The chain carries TRBV7-6 and TRBJ2-2, with 9 bases matching TRBD2. Unmatched junction bases numbered 7, after V lost 4 bases and J lost 7 bases. The V gene's germline CDR1 is SGHVS and CDR2 FNYEAQ. The CDR3 is made up of 15 amino acids. CDR3 coding DNA: TGTGCCAGCAGCTCAATAGCGGGAGCACGCGGGGAGCTGTTTTTT. Its translation: CASSSIAGARGELFF.

This sequence joins TRBV20-1 and TRBJ1-3, with D tentatively TRBD1 (5 bases). V gave up 5 bases and J gave up 0 bases, with 14 bases separating them. The germline V gene has CDR1 DFQATT and CDR2 SNEGSKA (reference sequence). CDR3 size: 15 residues. The CDR3 spells CSAWATESSGNTIYF. The CDR3 bases are TGCAGTGCTTGGGCGACAGAGAGCTCTGGAAACACCATATATTTT.

Ten or more counts support this clonotype. For the CDR3, the DNA is TGTGCCAGCAGCTTAGATGTAGCGGGGGATATAAATGAGCAGTTCTTC. As protein: CASSLDVAGDINEQFF. V usage is TRBV11-3 and J usage is TRBJ2-1; 9 bases map to TRBD2. This CDR3 is 16 amino acids long. CDR1 and CDR2 (germline): SGHNT, YENEEA. V gave up 0 bases and J gave up 7 bases; unmatched junction bases: 7.

This clonotype was observed many times. The rearrangement joins TRBV12-3 or TRBV12-4 to TRBJ2-1; TRBD2 might be the D (6 bases). The CDR3 sequence is 15 residues long. The germline V and J ends were trimmed by 3 bases and 3 bases, with 12 bases remaining between them. CDR3 nucleotide sequence: TGTGCCAGCAGTTTTCGGGCGGGGTACTACAATGAGCAGTTCTTC. Its translation: CASSFRAGYYNEQFF.

This clonotype was recorded at least ten times. The genes are TRBV27 and TRBJ2-2; D is possibly TRBD2 (5 bases). Germline CDR1 and CDR2: MNHEY and SMNVEV (reference sequence). This CDR3 is built from 13 residues. The V end was cut by 3 bases, the J end by 4 bases, with 6 bases between. The CDR3 region is CASSFAGTGELFF. Here the CDR3 DNA reads TGTGCCAGCAGTTTTGCGGGCACCGGGGAGCTGTTTTTT.

This CDR3 is CASSYPLGRELYNEQFF. Here the CDR3 DNA reads TGTGCCAGCAGTTACCCTCTCGGGCGGGAGTTGTACAATGAGCAGTTCTTC. This chain uses TRBV6-5 with TRBJ2-1; 7 bases line up with TRBD2. Germline trimming cut 2 bases from V and 4 bases from J; bases unmatched to any gene: 11. CDR1 is MNHEY, CDR2 SVGAGI, per germline. CDR3 length equals 17 residues.

This chain connects TRBV6-5 to TRBJ2-7, with no clear D. CDR1 is MNHEY and CDR2 is SVGAGI in the germline V gene. Trimming cost V 4 bases and J 0 bases, with 13 bases left between them. The CDR3 is 15 amino acids. CDR3 region: CASSFTTESSYEQYF. The DNA for the CDR3 is TGTGCCAGCAGTTTTACGACCGAGAGCTCCTACGAGCAGTACTTC.

The chain couples TRBV12-3 or TRBV12-4 to TRBJ1-2; D is ambiguous. The ends were cut back, 7 bases at V and 5 bases at J, with 20 bases in the middle. The CDR3 is 15 amino acids. CDR3 amino acids: CASTPGERTAYGYTF. The CDR3 DNA sequence: TGTGCCAGCACCCCCGGGGAGAGAACCGCTTATGGCTACACCTTC.

This clonotype has more than one count but fewer than ten. CDR3 residues: CASTRDASSYEQYF. As DNA, the CDR3 is TGTGCCAGCACCAGGGACGCGAGCTCCTACGAGCAGTACTTC. The chain uses TRBV12-3 or TRBV12-4 and TRBJ2-7; D is perhaps TRBD1 or TRBD2 (5 bases each). This CDR3 contains 14 residues. V lost 7 bases and J 0 bases, leaving 13 bases between the germline ends.

Only a few counts were recorded for this clonotype. This rearrangement joins TRBV7-2 to TRBJ1-1, with 8 bases identical to TRBD1. J was trimmed by 6 bases and V by 2 bases; bases with no gene match: 11. CDR1 is SGHTA, CDR2 FQGNSA, per germline. This CDR3 comprises 16 residues. Here the CDR3 reads CASSLYGQGYGAEAFF. The CDR3 bases are TGTGCCAGCAGCTTATACGGACAGGGCTATGGGGCTGAAGCTTTCTTT. Filled out from reference TRBV7-2 and TRBJ1-1, the complete variable domain reads GAGVSQSPSNKVTEKGKDVELRCDPISGHTALYWYRQSLGQGLEFLIYFQGNSAPDKSGLPSDRFSAERTGGSVSTLTIQRTQQEDSAVYLCASSLYGQGYGAEAFFGQGTRLTVV.

The chain is built from TRBV4-3 and TRBJ2-7, with a possible D match to TRBD1 (5 bases). CDR1 is LGHNA, CDR2 YSLEER, per germline. The CDR3 runs 13 residues. V lost 0 bases to trimming and J lost 6 bases, with 9 bases between them. CDR3 amino acids: CASSQDPRGEQYF. For the CDR3, the DNA is TGCGCCAGCAGCCAAGATCCTAGGGGCGAGCAGTACTTC.

This clonotype occurred a few times. The chain couples TRBV18 to TRBJ2-1; 9 nucleotides match TRBD2. In germline, CDR1 is KGHSH, CDR2 LQKENI. With V trimmed by 3 bases and J by 10 bases, 4 bases remained unmatched. The CDR3 sequence is 13 residues long. CDR3 region: CASSPSLAGEQFF. The CDR3 DNA sequence: TGTGCCAGCTCACCGTCTCTAGCGGGAGAGCAGTTCTTC.

This clonotype occurred a few times. The V and J genes are TRBV6-1 and TRBJ2-2, with 11 nucleotides matching TRBD1. Losses at the gene ends were 7 bases for V and 7 bases for J; bases not matched to a gene: 20. Germline CDR1 MNHNS, CDR2 SASEGT. CDR3 length: 19 amino acids. The chain's CDR3 is CASNHFPPGQGVIGGELFF. CDR3 DNA: TGTGCCAGCAATCATTTTCCCCCGGGACAGGGGGTTATTGGCGGGGAGCTGTTTTTT.

The chain uses TRBV5-1 and TRBJ1-1, with D possibly matching TRBD1 (6 bases). CDR3 length: 13 amino acids. V shed 3 bases and J shed 11 bases, with 17 bases lying between them. Germline loops: CDR1 SGHRS, CDR2 YFSETQ. The CDR3 coding sequence is TGCGCCAGCAGCTGGGACACCGCCACGGAGGCTTTCTTT. The encoded protein is CASSWDTATEAFF.

This chain connects TRBV12-3 or TRBV12-4 to TRBJ2-5; unclear D gene. CDR3 length equals 13 residues. The V and J ends lost 2 bases and 4 bases respectively, with 8 bases between them. The CDR3 here is CASSLIMRETQYF. CDR3 DNA: TGTGCCAGCAGTTTAATCATGCGAGAGACCCAGTACTTC.

In its sample, this clonotype was seen a few times. The chain employs TRBV11-1 and TRBJ2-7; D is uncertain. V lost 1 base to trimming and J lost 3 bases, with 22 bases between them. CDR1 and CDR2 (germline): SGHAT, FQDESV (reference sequence). This CDR3 has 18 residues. CDR3 bases: TGTGCCAGCAGCTTAGTCCCACCACCGGACGCGTTCAACTACGAGCAGTACTTC. Its translation is CASSLVPPPDAFNYEQYF.

The chain couples TRBV4-2 to TRBJ2-5; 8 bases agree with TRBD1. The V gene's germline CDR1 is LGHNA and CDR2 YNFKEQ. V dropped 1 base and J dropped 5; count of bases not matched to a gene: 9. The CDR3 is 16 amino acids. The CDR3 DNA sequence: TGTGCCAGCAGCCAAGGCCTGGACAGGGCAGGGGAGACCCAGTACTTC. Translation: CASSQGLDRAGETQYF.

Only a few counts were recorded for this clonotype. The chain is built from TRBV6-1 and TRBJ2-3; 14 nucleotides align to TRBD2. The CDR3 is 13 residues long. CDR1 MNHNS and CDR2 SASEGT come from the germline V gene. V dropped 10 bases and J dropped 5; count of bases not matched to a gene: 2. CDR3 loop: CATGTSGRDTQYF. In DNA form, the CDR3 reads TGTGCCACCGGGACTAGCGGGAGAGATACGCAGTATTTT.

CDR3 coding DNA: TGTGCCAGCAGTTCCCGGCGGCGGGAGCCCTACAATGAGCAGTTCTTC. Translated, it gives CASSSRRREPYNEQFF. This sequence joins TRBV12-3 or TRBV12-4 and TRBJ2-1, with 7 nucleotides matching TRBD2. V lost 4 bases, J lost 2 bases, and 8 bases stayed unmatched. The CDR3 has 16 residues.

This sequence joins TRBV12-3 or TRBV12-4 and TRBJ2-1; TRBD2 agrees at 14 bases. The CDR3 is 17 amino acids. The trim removed 1 base at V and 6 bases at J, leaving 5 bases unmatched. The CDR3 DNA is TGTGCCAGCAGTTTAGGACTAGCGGGAGGGGCAGGCAATGAGCAGTTCTTC. Its protein product is CASSLGLAGGAGNEQFF.

This clonotype was detected a few times. The CDR3 DNA reads as TGTGCCAGCAGTTACCGGGGGGCCCTCTCCTACGAGCAGTACTTC. Amino acid sequence: CASSYRGALSYEQYF. The J gene is TRBJ2-7, the V gene TRBV6-5, with D perhaps matching TRBD2 (7 bases). CDR1 and CDR2 (germline): MNHEY, SVGAGI. This CDR3 is built from 15 residues. Deletions cut 2 bases from V and 0 bases from J, with 11 bases between.

This chain uses TRBV5-1 with TRBJ2-3; 7 bases match TRBD2. The CDR3 contains 18 residues. J was trimmed by 2 bases and V by 3 bases; bases with no gene match: 15. CDR1 SGHRS and CDR2 YFSETQ come from the germline V gene. This chain's CDR3 is CASSSQTPTSRLTDTQYF. Here the CDR3 DNA reads TGCGCCAGCAGCTCCCAAACTCCGACTAGCCGCCTCACAGATACGCAGTATTTT.

The V and J genes are TRBV6-2 or TRBV6-3 and TRBJ2-7; 13 bases are shared with TRBD2. The germline gives CDR1 MNHEY, CDR2 SVGEGT. J was trimmed by 4 bases and V by 4 bases; bases with no gene match: 7. This CDR3 comprises 16 residues. The CDR3 spells CASSSYGLAGEYEQYF. Here the CDR3 DNA reads TGTGCCAGCAGTTCCTACGGACTAGCGGGAGAATACGAGCAGTACTTC.

The gene calls are TRBV29-1 and TRBJ2-7; D is unclear. This CDR3 contains 12 residues. V lost 8 bases and J lost 2, with 13 bases in between. CDR1 is SQVTM, CDR2 ANQGSEA, per germline. The CDR3 is CSYSSQPYEQYF. In DNA, the CDR3 is TGCAGCTATAGTAGCCAGCCCTACGAGCAGTACTTC.

This clonotype was observed a few times. This chain joins TRBV6-1 and TRBJ2-3; 7 bases line up with TRBD2. The V and J ends lost 6 bases and 2 bases, in that order; junction bases with no gene match: 11. The CDR3 consists of 16 residues. The germline V gene encodes CDR1 MNHNS and CDR2 SASEGT. As DNA, the CDR3 is TGTGCCAGCAGAAGACCCGGGACTACATACACAGATACGCAGTATTTT. Translated: CASRRPGTTYTDTQYF.

The J gene is TRBJ2-1, the V gene TRBV20-1; 10 nucleotides match TRBD2. V shed 7 bases and J 5 bases; nucleotides not matched to a gene: 5. This CDR3 has 13 amino acids. Germline loops: CDR1 DFQATT, CDR2 SNEGSKA (reference sequence). CDR3 sequence reads: CSERGGHNNEQFF. In DNA, the CDR3 is TGCAGTGAGCGGGGGGGCCATAACAATGAGCAGTTCTTC.